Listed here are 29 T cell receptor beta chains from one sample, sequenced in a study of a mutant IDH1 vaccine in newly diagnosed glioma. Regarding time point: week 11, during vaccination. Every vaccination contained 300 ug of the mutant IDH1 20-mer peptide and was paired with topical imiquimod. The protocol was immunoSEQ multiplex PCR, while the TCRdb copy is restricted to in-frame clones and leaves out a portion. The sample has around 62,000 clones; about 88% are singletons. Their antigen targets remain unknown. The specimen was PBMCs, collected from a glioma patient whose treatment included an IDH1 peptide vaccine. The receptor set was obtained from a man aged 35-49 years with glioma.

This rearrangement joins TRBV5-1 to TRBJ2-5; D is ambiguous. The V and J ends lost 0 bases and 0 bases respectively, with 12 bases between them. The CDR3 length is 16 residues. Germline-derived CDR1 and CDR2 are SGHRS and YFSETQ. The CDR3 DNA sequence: TGCGCCAGCAGCTTGGAGACTTTCAGGTACCAAGAGACCCAGTACTTC. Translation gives CASSLETFRYQETQYF.

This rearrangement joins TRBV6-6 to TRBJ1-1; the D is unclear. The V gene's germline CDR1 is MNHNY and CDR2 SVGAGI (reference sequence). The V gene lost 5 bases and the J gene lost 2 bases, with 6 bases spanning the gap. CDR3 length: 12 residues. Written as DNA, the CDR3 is TGTGCCAGCAGTCCAATAAACACTGAAGCTTTCTTT. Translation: CASSPINTEAFF.

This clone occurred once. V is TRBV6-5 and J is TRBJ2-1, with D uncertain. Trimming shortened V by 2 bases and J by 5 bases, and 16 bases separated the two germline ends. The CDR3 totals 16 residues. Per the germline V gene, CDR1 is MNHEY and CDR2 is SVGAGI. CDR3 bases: TGTGCCAGCAGTTACGGGCGACCCAGATTAAACAATGAGCAGTTCTTC. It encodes CASSYGRPRLNNEQFF.

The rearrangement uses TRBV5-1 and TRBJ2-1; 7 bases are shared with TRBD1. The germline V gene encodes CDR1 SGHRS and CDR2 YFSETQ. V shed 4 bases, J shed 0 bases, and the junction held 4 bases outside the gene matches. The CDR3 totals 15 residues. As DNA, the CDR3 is TGCGCCAGCAGCCCGGGACAGCTCTCCTACAATGAGCAGTTCTTC. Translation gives CASSPGQLSYNEQFF. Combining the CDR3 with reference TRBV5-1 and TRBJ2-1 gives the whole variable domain KAGVTQTPRYLIKTRGQQVTLSCSPISGHRSVSWYQQTPGQGLQFLFEYFSETQRNKGNFPGRFSGRQFSNSRSEMNVSTLELGDSALYLCASSPGQLSYNEQFFGPGTRLTVL.

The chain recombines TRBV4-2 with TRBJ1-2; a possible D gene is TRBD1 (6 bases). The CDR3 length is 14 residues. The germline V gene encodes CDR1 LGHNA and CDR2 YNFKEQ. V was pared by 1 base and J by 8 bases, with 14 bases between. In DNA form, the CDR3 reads TGTGCCAGCAGCCAAGGACAGGTGGAAGGCGGCTACACCTTC. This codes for CASSQGQVEGGYTF.

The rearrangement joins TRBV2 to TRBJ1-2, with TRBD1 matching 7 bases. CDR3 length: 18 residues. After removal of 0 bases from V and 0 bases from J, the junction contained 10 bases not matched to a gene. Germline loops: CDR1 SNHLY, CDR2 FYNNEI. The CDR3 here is CASSEALGGRGTNYGYTF. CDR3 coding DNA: TGTGCCAGCAGTGAAGCGCTTGGGGGCAGGGGGACTAACTATGGCTACACCTTC.

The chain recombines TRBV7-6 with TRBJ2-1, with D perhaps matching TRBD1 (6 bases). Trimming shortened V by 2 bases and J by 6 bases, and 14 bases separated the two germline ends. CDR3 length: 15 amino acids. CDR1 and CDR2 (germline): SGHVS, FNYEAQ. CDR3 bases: TGTGCCAGCAGCTTACAGGGGTATGGGTCCAATGAGCAGTTCTTC. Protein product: CASSLQGYGSNEQFF.

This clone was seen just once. CDR3 in amino acids: CASSRTSVRDTQYF. The CDR3, as DNA: TGCGCCAGCAGCCGGACTAGCGTCCGGGATACGCAGTATTTT. The chain is built from TRBV5-1 and TRBJ2-3; 9 nucleotides align to TRBD2. The CDR3 is 14 amino acids. The V gene end was trimmed by 4 bases and the J gene end by 6 bases; junction bases not matched to a gene: 6. The germline gives CDR1 SGHRS, CDR2 YFSETQ. Full variable domain (rest looked up from reference TRBV5-1 and TRBJ2-3): KAGVTQTPRYLIKTRGQQVTLSCSPISGHRSVSWYQQTPGQGLQFLFEYFSETQRNKGNFPGRFSGRQFSNSRSEMNVSTLELGDSALYLCASSRTSVRDTQYFGPGTRLTVL.

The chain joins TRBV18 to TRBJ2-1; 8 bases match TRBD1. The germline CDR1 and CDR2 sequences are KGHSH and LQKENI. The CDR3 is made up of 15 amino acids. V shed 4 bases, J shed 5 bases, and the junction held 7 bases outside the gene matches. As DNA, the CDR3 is TGTGCCAGCTCACTGTCAGGGGGCCCAAACAATGAGCAGTTCTTC. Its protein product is CASSLSGGPNNEQFF.

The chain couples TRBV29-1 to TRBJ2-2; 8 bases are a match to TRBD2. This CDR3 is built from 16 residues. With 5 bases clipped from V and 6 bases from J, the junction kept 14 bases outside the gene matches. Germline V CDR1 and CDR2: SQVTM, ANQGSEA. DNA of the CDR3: TGCAGCGTTCATGGGGAAGCGGGAGAAGGACCCGGGGAGCTGTTTTTT. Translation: CSVHGEAGEGPGELFF.

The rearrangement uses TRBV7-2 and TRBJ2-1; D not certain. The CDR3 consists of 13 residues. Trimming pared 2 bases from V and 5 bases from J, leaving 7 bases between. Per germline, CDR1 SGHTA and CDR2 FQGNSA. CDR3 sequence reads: CASSLNLNNEQFF. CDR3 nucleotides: TGTGCCAGCAGCTTAAACCTAAACAATGAGCAGTTCTTC.

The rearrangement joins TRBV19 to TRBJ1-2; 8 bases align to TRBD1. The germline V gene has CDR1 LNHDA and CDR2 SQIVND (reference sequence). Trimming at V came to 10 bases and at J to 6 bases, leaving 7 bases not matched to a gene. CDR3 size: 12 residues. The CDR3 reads CATQGGENGYTF. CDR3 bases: TGTGCCACACAGGGGGGGGAGAATGGCTACACCTTC.

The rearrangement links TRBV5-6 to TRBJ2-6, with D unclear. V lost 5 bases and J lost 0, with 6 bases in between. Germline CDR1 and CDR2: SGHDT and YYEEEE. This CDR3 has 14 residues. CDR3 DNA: TGTGCCAGCAGTCCCCCCTCTGGGGCCAACGTCCTGACTTTC. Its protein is CASSPPSGANVLTF.

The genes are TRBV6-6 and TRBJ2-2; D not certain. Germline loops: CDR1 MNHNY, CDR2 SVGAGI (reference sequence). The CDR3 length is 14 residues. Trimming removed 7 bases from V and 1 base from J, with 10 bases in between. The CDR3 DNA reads TGTGCCAGCACCTTAGCAGGGAACACCGGGGAGCTGTTTTTT. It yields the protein CASTLAGNTGELFF.

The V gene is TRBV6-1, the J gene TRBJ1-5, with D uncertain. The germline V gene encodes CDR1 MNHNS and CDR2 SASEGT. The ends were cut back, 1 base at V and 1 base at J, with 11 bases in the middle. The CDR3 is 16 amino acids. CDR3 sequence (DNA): TGTGCCAGCAGTGAAGTCCCCTATGTAAGCAATCAGCCCCAGCATTTT. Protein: CASSEVPYVSNQPQHF.

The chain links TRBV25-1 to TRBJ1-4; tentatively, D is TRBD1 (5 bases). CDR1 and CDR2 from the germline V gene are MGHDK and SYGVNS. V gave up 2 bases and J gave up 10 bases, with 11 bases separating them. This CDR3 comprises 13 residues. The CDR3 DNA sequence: TGTGCCAGCAGTGAAGTTCCAGGGCGAAAACTGTTTTTT. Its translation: CASSEVPGRKLFF.

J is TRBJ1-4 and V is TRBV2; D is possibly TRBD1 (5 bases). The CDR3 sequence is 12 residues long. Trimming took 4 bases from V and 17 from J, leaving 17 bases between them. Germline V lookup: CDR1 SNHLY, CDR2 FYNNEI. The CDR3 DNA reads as TGTGCCAGCAGTGTGACAGCGTGGGAAGGATTTTTT. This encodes CASSVTAWEGFF. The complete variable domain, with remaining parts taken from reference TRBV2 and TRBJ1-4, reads EPEVTQTPSHQVTQMGQEVILRCVPISNHLYFYWYRQILGQKVEFLVSFYNNEISEKSEIFDDQFSVERPDGSNFTLKIRSTKLEDSAMYFCASSVTAWEGFFGSGTQLSVL.

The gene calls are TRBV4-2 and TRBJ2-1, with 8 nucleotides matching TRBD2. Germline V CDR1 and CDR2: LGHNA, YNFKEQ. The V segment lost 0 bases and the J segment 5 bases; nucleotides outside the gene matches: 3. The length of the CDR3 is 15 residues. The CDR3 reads CASSQDLAGHNEQFF. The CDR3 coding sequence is TGTGCCAGCAGCCAAGATCTAGCGGGTCACAATGAGCAGTTCTTC.

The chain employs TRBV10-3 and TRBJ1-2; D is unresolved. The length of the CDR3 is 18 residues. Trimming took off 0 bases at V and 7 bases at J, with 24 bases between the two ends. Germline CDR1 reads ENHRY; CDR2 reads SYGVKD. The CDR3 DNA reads TGTGCCATCAGTGAGTCGGTCGCCACCCATAACTATGGTGTTGGCTACACCTTC. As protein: CAISESVATHNYGVGYTF.

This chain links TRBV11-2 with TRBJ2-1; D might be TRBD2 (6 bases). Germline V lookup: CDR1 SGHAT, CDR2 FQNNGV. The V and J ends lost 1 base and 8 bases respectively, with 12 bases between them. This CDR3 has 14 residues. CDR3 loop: CASSLGGVAHEQFF. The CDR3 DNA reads TGTGCCAGCAGCTTAGGCGGGGTGGCCCATGAGCAGTTCTTC.

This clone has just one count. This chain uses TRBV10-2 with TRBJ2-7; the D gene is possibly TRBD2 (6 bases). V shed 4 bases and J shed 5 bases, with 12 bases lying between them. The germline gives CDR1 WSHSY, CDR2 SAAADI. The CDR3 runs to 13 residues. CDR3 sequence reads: CASSAGRLHEQYV. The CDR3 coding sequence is TGCGCCAGCAGTGCTGGGAGGCTCCACGAGCAGTACGTC.

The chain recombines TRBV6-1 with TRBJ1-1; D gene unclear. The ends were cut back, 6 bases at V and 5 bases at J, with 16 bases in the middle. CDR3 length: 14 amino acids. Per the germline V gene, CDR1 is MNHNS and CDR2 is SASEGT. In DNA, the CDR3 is TGTGCCAGCAGGGAGATTGAGGGTTGGACTGAAGCTTTCTTT. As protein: CASREIEGWTEAFF.

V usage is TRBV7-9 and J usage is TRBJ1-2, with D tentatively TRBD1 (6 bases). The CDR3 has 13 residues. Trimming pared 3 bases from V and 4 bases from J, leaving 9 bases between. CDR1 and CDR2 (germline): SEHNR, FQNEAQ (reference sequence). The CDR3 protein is CASSFGRGYGYTF. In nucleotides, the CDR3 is TGTGCCAGCAGCTTCGGCAGGGGCTATGGCTACACCTTC.

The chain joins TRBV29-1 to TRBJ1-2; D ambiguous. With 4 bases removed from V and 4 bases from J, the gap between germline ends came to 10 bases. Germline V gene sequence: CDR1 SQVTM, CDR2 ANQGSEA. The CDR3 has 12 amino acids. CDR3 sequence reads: CSVAVTGYGYTF. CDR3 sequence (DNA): TGCAGCGTTGCGGTGACGGGCTATGGCTACACCTTC.

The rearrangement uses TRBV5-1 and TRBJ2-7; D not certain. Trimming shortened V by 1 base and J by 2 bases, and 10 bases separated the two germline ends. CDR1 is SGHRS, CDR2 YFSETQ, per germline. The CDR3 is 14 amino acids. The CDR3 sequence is CASSLMQEPYEQYF. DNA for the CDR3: TGCGCCAGCAGCTTGATGCAGGAACCCTACGAGCAGTACTTC. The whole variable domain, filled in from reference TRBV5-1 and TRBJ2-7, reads KAGVTQTPRYLIKTRGQQVTLSCSPISGHRSVSWYQQTPGQGLQFLFEYFSETQRNKGNFPGRFSGRQFSNSRSEMNVSTLELGDSALYLCASSLMQEPYEQYFGPGTRLTVT.

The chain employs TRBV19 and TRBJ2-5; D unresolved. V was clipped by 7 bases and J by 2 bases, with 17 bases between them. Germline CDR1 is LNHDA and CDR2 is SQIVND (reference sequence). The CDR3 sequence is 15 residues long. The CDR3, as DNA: TGTGCCAGTAAGTATCGGCACAGTGATCAAGAGACCCAGTACTTC. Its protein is CASKYRHSDQETQYF.

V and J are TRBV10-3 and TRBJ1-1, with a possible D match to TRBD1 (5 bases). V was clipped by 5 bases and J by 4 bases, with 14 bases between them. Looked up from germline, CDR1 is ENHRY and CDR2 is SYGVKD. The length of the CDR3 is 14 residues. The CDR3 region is CAISWEGLGTEAFF. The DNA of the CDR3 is TGTGCCATCAGTTGGGAGGGGCTGGGCACTGAAGCTTTCTTT.

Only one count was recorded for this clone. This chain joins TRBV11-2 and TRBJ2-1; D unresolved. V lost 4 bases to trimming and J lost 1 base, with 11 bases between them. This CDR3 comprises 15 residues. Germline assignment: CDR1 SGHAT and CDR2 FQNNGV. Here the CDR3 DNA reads TGTGCCAGCAGCTCGGTTGGACCATCCTACAATGAGCAGTTCTTC. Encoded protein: CASSSVGPSYNEQFF.

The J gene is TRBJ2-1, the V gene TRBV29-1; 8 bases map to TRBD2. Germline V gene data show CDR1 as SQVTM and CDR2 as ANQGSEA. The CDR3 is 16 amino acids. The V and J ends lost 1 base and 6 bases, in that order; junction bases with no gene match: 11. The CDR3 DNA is TGCAGCGTTGAAGCGGGGGGGGGCCGACGGTCCAATGAGCAGTTCTTC. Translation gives CSVEAGGGRRSNEQFF.